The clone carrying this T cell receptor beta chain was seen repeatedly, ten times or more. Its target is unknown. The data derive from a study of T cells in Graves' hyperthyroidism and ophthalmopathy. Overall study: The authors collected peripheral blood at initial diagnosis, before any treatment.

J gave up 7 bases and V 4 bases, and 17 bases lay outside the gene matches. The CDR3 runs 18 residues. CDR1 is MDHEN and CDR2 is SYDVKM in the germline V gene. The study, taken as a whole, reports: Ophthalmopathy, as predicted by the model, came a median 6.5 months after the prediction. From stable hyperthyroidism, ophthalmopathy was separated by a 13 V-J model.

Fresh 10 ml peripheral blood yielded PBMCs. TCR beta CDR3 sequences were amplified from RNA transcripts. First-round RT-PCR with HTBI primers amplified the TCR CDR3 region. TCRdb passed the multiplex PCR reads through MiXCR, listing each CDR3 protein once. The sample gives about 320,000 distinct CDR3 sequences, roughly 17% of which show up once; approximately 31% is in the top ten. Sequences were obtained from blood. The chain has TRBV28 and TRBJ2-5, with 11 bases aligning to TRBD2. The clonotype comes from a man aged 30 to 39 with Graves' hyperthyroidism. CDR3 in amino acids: CASSSTLSPLAGEGTQYF. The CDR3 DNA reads TGTGCCAGCAGTTCCACTCTGTCCCCACTAGCGGGAGAGGGGACCCAGTACTTC.